This TCR beta chain comes out of a study of Ad26.COV2.S vaccination and SARS-CoV-2 variants. Whole-study findings and limits: Measurements of TCR breadth and depth may have given underestimates of the total T cell responses.

The protocol was immunoSEQ multiplex PCR, while the TCRdb copy is restricted to in-frame clones and leaves out a portion. The sample has about 680,000 clones, about 89% seen once. Sample treatment: 19 received Ad26.COV2.S at low or high dose, single or two shots; 5 received placebo; per-sample allocation not given. Day 63 after the first injection of vaccine or placebo was the sampling time. Germline CDR1 LNHDA, CDR2 SQIVND (reference sequence). The V and J ends lost 3 bases and 7 bases, in that order; junction bases with no gene match: 14. The CDR3 extends over 16 amino acids. Concerning this clone: Its specificity is unknown.

The chain uses TRBV19 and TRBJ1-1; 7 nucleotides align to TRBD1. Sequences were derived from peripheral blood, sampled in a trial of Ad26.COV2.S vaccine versus placebo. The sequence derives from a person aged 18-60 years who received the Ad26.COV2.S COVID-19 vaccine or a placebo. The chain's CDR3 is CASSITGVSPLGEAFF. The CDR3 DNA reads as TGTGCCAGTAGTATCACAGGGGTCTCTCCACTGGGTGAAGCTTTCTTT.